The clone carrying this T cell receptor (beta chain) has only a few counts. Its antigen is not known. V lost 4 bases and J lost 7, with 8 bases in between. Germline V gives CDR1 MNHEY, CDR2 SVGEGT. The CDR3 length is 12 residues. TCRdb called the reads again in MiXCR, with one record for every CDR3 protein. Of approximately 250,000 distinct CDR3 sequences listed, 5% to 8.5% are singletons. This record comes from a study of T cell repertoires in cytomegalovirus infection. Study-level background: Matching HLA type, along with CMV infection, was indicated by public TCR beta signatures.

Regarding the study as a whole: Of the TCR beta families, the public ones yielded a cumulative frequency that identified carriers of CMV plus the relevant HLA. Dominant in the ex vivo response were TCR beta clonotypes restricted by HLA-C and specific for CMV.

The TCR comes from a human donor in good health (CMV status not recorded). Some clones in this sample may be carry-over from other donors' samples. Sequenced input: PBMCs. The chain uses TRBV6-2 or TRBV6-3 and TRBJ2-1; D is undetermined. Written as DNA, the CDR3 is TGTGCCAGCAGTTTGGTCCCGAATGAGCAGTTCTTC. This translates into CASSLVPNEQFF.